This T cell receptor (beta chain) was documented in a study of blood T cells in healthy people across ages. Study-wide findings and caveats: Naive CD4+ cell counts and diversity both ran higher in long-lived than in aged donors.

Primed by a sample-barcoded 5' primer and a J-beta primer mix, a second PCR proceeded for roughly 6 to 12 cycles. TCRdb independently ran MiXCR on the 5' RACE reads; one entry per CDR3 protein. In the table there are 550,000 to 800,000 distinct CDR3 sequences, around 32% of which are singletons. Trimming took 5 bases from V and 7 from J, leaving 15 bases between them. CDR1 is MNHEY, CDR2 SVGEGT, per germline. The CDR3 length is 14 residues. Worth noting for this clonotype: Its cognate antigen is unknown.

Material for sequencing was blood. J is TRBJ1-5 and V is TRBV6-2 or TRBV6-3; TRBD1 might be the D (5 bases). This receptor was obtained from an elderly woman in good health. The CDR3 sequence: CASSVDSLLQPQHF. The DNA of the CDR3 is TGTGCCAGCAGTGTCGACAGTCTTCTACAGCCCCAGCATTTT.